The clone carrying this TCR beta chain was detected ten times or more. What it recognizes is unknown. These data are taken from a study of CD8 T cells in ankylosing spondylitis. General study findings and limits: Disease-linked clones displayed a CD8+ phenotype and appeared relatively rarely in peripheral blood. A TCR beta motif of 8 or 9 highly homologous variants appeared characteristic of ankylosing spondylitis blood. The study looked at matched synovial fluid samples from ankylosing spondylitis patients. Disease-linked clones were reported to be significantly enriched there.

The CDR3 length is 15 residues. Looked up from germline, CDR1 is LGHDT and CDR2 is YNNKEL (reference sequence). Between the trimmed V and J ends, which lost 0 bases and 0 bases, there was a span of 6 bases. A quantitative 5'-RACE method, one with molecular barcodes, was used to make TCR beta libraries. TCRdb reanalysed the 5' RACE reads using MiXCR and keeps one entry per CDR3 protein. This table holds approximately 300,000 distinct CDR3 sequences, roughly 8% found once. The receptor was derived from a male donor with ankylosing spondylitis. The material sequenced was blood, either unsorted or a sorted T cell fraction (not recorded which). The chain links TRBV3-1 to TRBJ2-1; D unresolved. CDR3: CASSQDSSSYNEQFF. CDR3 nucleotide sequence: TGTGCCAGCAGCCAAGACAGTAGCTCCTACAATGAGCAGTTCTTC.